Sequencing of this T cell receptor (beta chain) was carried out in a study of T cells in Graves' hyperthyroidism and ophthalmopathy. General study findings and limits: The model predicted ophthalmopathy a median roughly six months before onset. The majority of expanded thyroid clonotypes above 0.001 also appeared in blood.

Looked up from germline, CDR1 is SQVTM and CDR2 is ANQGSEA. With 7 bases clipped from V and 4 bases from J, the junction kept 12 bases outside the gene matches. There are 15 residues in the CDR3. There are a few counts of this clonotype. Antigen unknown. Calling Graves' hyperthyroidism stable meant ophthalmopathy did not progress within 18 months. Diagnosis of hyperthyroidism was new in patients aged 18 to 65, and its duration was under 2 months. The investigators amplified TCR beta CDR3 regions from RNA transcripts. HTBI primers were used for first-round RT-PCR of the TCR CDR3. In TCRdb, the multiplex PCR reads were re-called with MiXCR into one record per CDR3 protein. The table lists a few hundred thousand distinct CDR3 sequences, 40% to 55% of them singletons, with just over 8% in the top ten.

J is TRBJ2-7 and V is TRBV29-1; the match to TRBD2 covers 11 bases. Sequencing used peripheral blood or thyroid tissue (not recorded which). The receptor was isolated from a woman aged 18-29 years with Graves' hyperthyroidism. The CDR3: CSAAPGTSGSYEQYF. Written as DNA, the CDR3 is TGCAGCGCTGCCCCGGGGACTAGCGGTTCTTACGAGCAGTACTTC.